These T cell receptor beta chains were read from a single sample in a study of cytomegalovirus exposure and HLA in healthy donors. Some clones are missing from TCRdb's copy, which holds only in-frame ones; the method was immunoSEQ multiplex PCR. This sample has about 130,000 clones, with 60% to 75% found just once. The material sequenced was PBMCs. The receptors originated from a human donor in good health. Both conserved end residues are part of each CDR3. A D gene is named only where the DNA matches it firmly. Size tells how often a clone was seen (once, few, many) or the class of an expanded clone, and some rows leave it out.

abundance	d_gene	j_gene	v_gene	CDR3aa	CDR3nt
-	-	TRBJ2-5	TRBV6-5	CASARTIQETQYF	TGTGCCAGCGCTAGGACAATCCAAGAGACCCAGTACTTC
few	TRBD1	TRBJ2-1	TRBV11-2	CASSLAGQFYNEQFF	TGTGCCAGCAGCTTAGCGGGACAGTTCTACAATGAGCAGTTCTTC
-	TRBD2	TRBJ2-2	TRBV2	CASSVPGLAVLMNTGELFF	TGTGCCAGCAGTGTTCCGGGACTAGCGGTTCTCATGAACACCGGGGAGCTGTTTTTT
-	TRBD2	TRBJ2-3	TRBV5-1	CASSLPGTSGSEGTQYF	TGCGCCAGCAGCTTGCCCGGGACTAGCGGGAGTGAGGGTACGCAGTATTTT
-	-	TRBJ1-4	TRBV7-9	CASSLDYNVNEKLFF	TGTGCCAGCAGCTTAGATTACAACGTCAATGAAAAACTGTTTTTT
-	TRBD2	TRBJ2-7	TRBV7-6	CASSPYRTSGTYEQYF	TGTGCCAGCAGCCCTTACAGGACTAGCGGGACTTACGAGCAGTACTTC
-	TRBD2	TRBJ2-7	TRBV27	CASSKGTTKPGTSGIYEQYF	TGTGCCAGCAGCAAAGGAACGACAAAACCCGGGACTAGCGGGATCTACGAGCAGTACTTC
few	-	TRBJ2-7	TRBV5-1	CASSFSGYEQYF	TGCGCCAGCAGCTTCTCGGGCTACGAGCAGTACTTC
-	TRBD2	TRBJ2-1	TRBV10-3	CAITPSGLVGSNEQFF	TGTGCCATCACACCTTCCGGACTAGTTGGCTCCAATGAGCAGTTCTTC
-	-	TRBJ2-1	TRBV9	CASSPSPDNEQFF	TGTGCCAGCAGCCCGAGCCCCGACAATGAGCAGTTCTTC
-	-	TRBJ2-3	TRBV9	CASSARGYSSTDTQYF	TGTGCCAGCAGCGCGCGGGGTTATTCTAGCACAGATACGCAGTATTTT
few	-	TRBJ1-2	TRBV19	CASSLQDTGYGYTF	TGTGCCAGTAGTCTACAGGACACGGGCTATGGCTACACCTTC
-	TRBD2	TRBJ2-5	TRBV9	CASSVTTSGRAAETQYF	TGTGCCAGCAGCGTAACGACTAGCGGGAGGGCCGCGGAGACCCAGTACTTC
-	-	TRBJ2-7	TRBV7-2	CASSLDSGGIEQYF	TGTGCCAGCAGCTTAGATTCCGGAGGGATCGAGCAGTACTTC
-	TRBD2	TRBJ2-3	TRBV18	CASSPTSGRVSDTQYF	TGTGCCAGCTCACCTACTAGCGGGAGGGTCTCAGATACGCAGTATTTT
-	-	TRBJ1-5	TRBV4-1	CASSHPPGQAYQPQHF	TGCGCCAGCAGCCACCCCCCGGGACAAGCCTATCAGCCCCAGCATTTT
once	-	TRBJ1-2	TRBV28	CASTTRRAGLGYGYTF	TGTGCCAGCACCACCCGAAGGGCGGGGTTGGGCTATGGCTACACCTTC
-	TRBD2	TRBJ2-3	TRBV2	CASSERAGGLTDTQYF	TGTGCCAGCAGTGAACGGGCGGGAGGGCTCACAGATACGCAGTATTTT
few	-	TRBJ2-1	TRBV7-9	CASSLATVYNEQFF	TGTGCCAGCAGCTTAGCGACAGTCTACAATGAGCAGTTCTTC
-	TRBD1	TRBJ1-2	TRBV18	CASSLRDSGGYTF	TGTGCCAGCTCACTCCGGGACAGCGGAGGCTACACCTTC
-	TRBD2	TRBJ2-1	TRBV7-9	CASSRDGREGEQFF	TGTGCCAGCAGCCGGGACGGCAGGGAGGGTGAGCAGTTCTTC
-	TRBD1	TRBJ1-1	TRBV19	CASSIRTGGNTEAFF	TGTGCCAGTAGTATCCGGACAGGCGGGAACACTGAAGCTTTCTTT
-	-	TRBJ1-3	TRBV5-7	CASSLSFSGNTIYF	TGTGCCAGCAGCTTATCCTTCTCTGGAAACACCATATATTTT
-	TRBD1	TRBJ2-7	TRBV5-6	CASSFDRGSPLEQYF	TGTGCCAGCAGCTTTGACAGGGGGTCGCCATTGGAGCAGTACTTC
-	TRBD2	TRBJ2-3	TRBV28	CAGKSGSERQYF	TGTGCCGGAAAAAGCGGGAGCGAAAGGCAGTATTTT
-	TRBD2	TRBJ2-1	TRBV11-1	CASSLLRREGQQFF	TGTGCCAGCAGCTTATTAAGGCGGGAGGGTCAGCAGTTCTTC
-	-	TRBJ2-1	TRBV27	CASSLAGGLYNEQFF	TGTGCCAGCAGTTTAGCTGGGGGACTTTACAATGAGCAGTTCTTC
few	-	TRBJ2-7	TRBV11-2	CASSRGSYEQYF	TGTGCCAGCAGCCGCGGCTCCTACGAGCAGTACTTC